A single sample gave rise to the 11 T cell receptor beta chains below, sequenced in a study of type 1 regulatory T cells (dated by TCRdb to the early 2020s). TCRdb shows the sequencer as Illumina MiSeq. The public reads were reprocessed in TCRdb via fastp at Q25 and MiXCR, keeping in-frame beta chains. Each CDR3 protein gets just one entry, which takes the most common genes and DNA from the rows behind it. Across this sample there are approximately 97,000 distinct CDR3 sequences, with about 28% seen only once. The ten largest clones capture 2% to 2.5% of the sample. Material for sequencing was CD4+ T cells, either the whole sample or a sorted fraction (not recorded which). The source of these receptors is a human donor in good health.

This clonotype was seen only a few times. The genes are TRBV7-6 and TRBJ2-1; 10 bases match TRBD2. With V trimmed by 1 base and J by 6 bases, 9 bases remained unmatched. The CDR3 has 17 amino acids. The germline V gene has CDR1 SGHVS and CDR2 FNYEAQ. The DNA for the CDR3 is TGTGCCAGCAGCTTAGTGTCTCTAGCGGGAGCTCTCAATGAGCAGTTCTTC. Translating it yields CASSLVSLAGALNEQFF.

This clonotype was counted only a few times. The chain has TRBV7-2 and TRBJ2-3, with unresolved D. CDR1 and CDR2 from the germline V gene are SGHTA and FQGNSA. V was cut by 5 bases and J by 5 bases, with 5 bases left in between. This CDR3 is built from 11 residues. DNA of the CDR3: TGTGCCAGCAGCACCGGAGATACGCAGTATTTT. It yields the protein CASSTGDTQYF.

The V gene is TRBV27, the J gene TRBJ1-2; 7 bases line up with TRBD1. Trimming cost V 6 bases and J 5 bases; bases outside gene matches: 9. CDR3 length: 14 amino acids. From germline, CDR1 is MNHEY and CDR2 SMNVEV (reference sequence). CDR3 residues: CASRPGQLFYGYTF. The CDR3 coding sequence is TGTGCCAGCAGGCCGGGACAGTTGTTTTATGGCTACACCTTC.

The J gene is TRBJ1-6, the V gene TRBV20-1, with 7 bases lining up with TRBD1. J lost 8 bases, V lost 0 bases, and 10 bases had no gene match. The CDR3 length is 16 residues. The germline gives CDR1 DFQATT, CDR2 SNEGSKA (reference sequence). The CDR3 region is CSARDIGQADYSPLHF. In DNA, the CDR3 is TGCAGTGCTAGAGACATTGGACAGGCGGATTATTCACCCCTCCACTTT.

V and J are TRBV18 and TRBJ2-1; TRBD2 might be the D (5 bases). Per germline, CDR1 KGHSH and CDR2 LQKENI. V lost 1 base and J lost 0, with 7 bases in between. This CDR3 has 15 residues. CDR3 nucleotides: TGTGCCAGCTCACCACAGCGGAGCTCCTACAATGAGCAGTTCTTC. Protein product: CASSPQRSSYNEQFF.

The rearrangement joins TRBV7-9 to TRBJ1-3, with a possible D match to TRBD1 (6 bases). V was trimmed by 3 bases and J by 0 bases, leaving 9 bases between them. The CDR3 contains 15 residues. Germline-derived CDR1 and CDR2 are SEHNR and FQNEAQ (reference sequence). The CDR3 protein is CASSFGTTSGNTIYF. CDR3 in DNA: TGTGCCAGCAGCTTCGGGACAACCTCTGGAAACACCATATATTTT.

This chain links TRBV28 with TRBJ2-1; 7 bases are a match to TRBD2. J lost 5 bases, V lost 4 bases, and 14 bases had no gene match. Germline V CDR1 and CDR2: MDHEN, SYDVKM. The CDR3 is made up of 17 amino acids. CDR3 protein: CASSSLREYGSHNEQFF. The CDR3 bases are TGTGCCAGCAGTTCCTTGCGGGAGTATGGATCCCACAATGAGCAGTTCTTC.

Comments on this clonotype: One end of the junction is discordant with germline, which a read error may explain. V gene TRBV5-1 combines with J gene TRBJ1-2; D possibly corresponds to TRBD1 (6 bases). The CDR3 has 13 amino acids. Germline-derived CDR1 and CDR2 are SGHRS and YFSETQ. For the CDR3, the DNA is TGCGCCAGCAACTTGGAGGGGGGCTATGGCTACACCTTC. Residues: CASNLEGGYGYTF. Using reference TRBV5-1 and TRBJ1-2 for the parts outside the CDR3, the full variable domain is KAGVTQTPRYLIKTRGQQVTLSCSPISGHRSVSWYQQTPGQGLQFLFEYFSETQRNKGNFPGRFSGRQFSNSRSEMNVSTLELGDSALYLCASNLEGGYGYTFGSGTRLTVV.

This chain joins TRBV18 and TRBJ2-3; TRBD1 is a possible D gene (6 bases). Germline V lookup: CDR1 KGHSH, CDR2 LQKENI. V dropped 6 bases and J dropped 4 bases, with 20 bases sitting between them. CDR3 size: 16 residues. The CDR3, as DNA: TGTGCCAGCTCGCCTCGAGGGCAGGGGATCGCAGATACGCAGTATTTT. Translation gives CASSPRGQGIADTQYF. Variable domain in full (rest from reference TRBV18 and TRBJ2-3): NAGVMQNPRHLVRRRGQEARLRCSPMKGHSHVYWYRQLPEEGLKFMVYLQKENIIDESGMPKERFSAEFPKEGPSILRIQQVVRGDSAAYFCASSPRGQGIADTQYFGPGTRLTVL.

This chain links TRBV28 with TRBJ1-2, with unresolved D. The CDR3 is made up of 13 amino acids. Germline assignment: CDR1 MDHEN and CDR2 SYDVKM. Trimming took 10 bases from V and 2 from J, leaving 14 bases between them. CDR3 sequence reads: CATFARGNYGYTF. CDR3 DNA sequence: TGTGCCACCTTCGCCCGGGGAAACTATGGCTACACCTTC.

This clonotype was counted between two and nine times. One junction end does not reproduce the germline sequence, and a read error may be involved. This chain connects TRBV4-2 to TRBJ2-7; no firm D call. CDR3 length: 14 residues. Germline V gene data show CDR1 as LGHNA and CDR2 as YNFKEQ. The CDR3 DNA is TGCGCCAGCAGCCAAGGTGGTAGCTCCTACGAGCAGTACTTC. Amino acid sequence: CASSQGGSSYEQYF.